These 8 T cell receptor beta chains were sequenced from one sample in a study of cytomegalovirus exposure and HLA in healthy donors. In the PCR, 60 Vbeta and 13 Jbeta primers were used. Using immunoSEQ multiplex PCR, the repertoire was profiled, and TCRdb retains in-frame clones only, with some absent. The sample includes 200,000 to 250,000 clones, less than 85% of them seen just once. Sequencing used PBMCs. These receptors all come from a man aged 18 to 35 in good health and CMV-seronegative.

This clone was seen a handful of times. Other DNA sequences in the same sample also yield this CDR3. This chain links TRBV27 with TRBJ2-7; 7 nucleotides agree with TRBD1. V lost 5 bases, J lost 2 bases, and 6 bases stayed unmatched. The V gene's germline CDR1 is MNHEY and CDR2 SMNVEV (reference sequence). This CDR3 spans 14 amino acids. CDR3 in amino acids: CASSPRDRAYEQYF. In DNA, the CDR3 is TGTGCCAGCAGTCCCCGGGACAGAGCCTACGAGCAGTACTTC.

The chain carries TRBV5-5 and TRBJ1-1; D might be TRBD1 (6 bases). The germline V gene has CDR1 SGHKS and CDR2 YYEKEE (reference sequence). CDR3 length: 13 residues. Trimming stripped 5 bases from V and 7 bases from J, with 15 bases between. CDR3 DNA sequence: TGTGCCAGCAGGTCGACAGGATCTTATGAAGCTTTCTTT. Residues: CASRSTGSYEAFF.

The chain links TRBV5-4 to TRBJ2-1, with D tentatively TRBD2 (6 bases). The length of the CDR3 is 13 residues. With 4 bases removed from V and 9 bases from J, the gap between germline ends came to 14 bases. Germline V gene data show CDR1 as SGHNT and CDR2 as YYREEE (reference sequence). The CDR3 nucleotides are TGTGCCAGCAGCGGGCCCGGGGGTGGTGAGCAGTTCTTC. Residues: CASSGPGGGEQFF.

This CDR3 is CASTDALNYGYTF. In DNA form, the CDR3 reads TGTGCCAGTACCGATGCACTTAACTATGGCTACACCTTC. The chain combines TRBV2 with TRBJ1-2; D gene unclear. CDR1 SNHLY and CDR2 FYNNEI come from the germline V gene. V was clipped by 9 bases and J by 1 base, with 12 bases between them. The CDR3 is 13 residues long.

The chain is built from TRBV10-2 and TRBJ2-7; no clear D. The CDR3 has 12 amino acids. Per the germline V gene, CDR1 is WSHSY and CDR2 is SAAADI. Trimming stripped 5 bases from V and 3 bases from J, with 8 bases between. The CDR3 DNA reads TGCGCCAGCAGTTCCCGGTACTACGAGCAGTACTTC. Amino acid sequence: CASSSRYYEQYF.

This clone was observed a few times. The chain joins TRBV11-2 to TRBJ1-1, with 10 bases matching TRBD1. V shed 1 base, J shed 3 bases, and the junction held 11 bases outside the gene matches. The CDR3 spans 18 residues. Germline assignment: CDR1 SGHAT and CDR2 FQNNGV. The CDR3: CASSLVLGQGNGDTEAFF. In nucleotides, the CDR3 is TGTGCCAGCAGCTTAGTATTGGGACAGGGGAATGGGGACACTGAAGCTTTCTTT.

The genes are TRBV29-1 and TRBJ2-7; unclear D gene. Trimming left V 4 bases short and J 3 bases short, with 10 bases between. Germline V gene lookup returns CDR1 SQVTM and CDR2 ANQGSEA. The CDR3 extends over 12 amino acids. This CDR3 reads CSVAVSLYEQYF. In DNA, the CDR3 is TGCAGCGTTGCCGTTTCCCTCTACGAGCAGTACTTC.

CDR3 DNA sequence: TGTGCCAGCAGCAAACGGCGACAGAGCAATCAGCCCCAGCATTTT. It specifies CASSKRRQSNQPQHF. V gene TRBV21-1 combines with J gene TRBJ1-5; the D call of TRBD1 is as the table states it, not checked on the DNA. TRBV21-1 is labeled a pseudogene. The CDR3 is 15 amino acids.